These 20 T cell receptor beta chains were all obtained from the same sample, sequenced in a study of blood T cell repertoires in COVID-19. Using immunoSEQ multiplex PCR, the repertoire was profiled, and TCRdb retains in-frame clones only, with some absent. The sample includes roughly 100,000 clones, roughly 85% of them seen just once. The sequenced sample was peripheral blood. These receptors were collected from a human donor in a cohort sampled during active COVID-19.

The V and J genes are TRBV9 and TRBJ1-2; TRBD1 aligns across 7 bases. V shed 4 bases and J 4 bases; nucleotides not matched to a gene: 10. Germline V gene sequence: CDR1 SGDLS, CDR2 YYNGEE. The length of the CDR3 is 15 residues. The CDR3 region has the DNA TGTGCCAGCAGCCCCCACCGGGACAGACTCTATGGCTACACCTTC. It specifies CASSPHRDRLYGYTF.

As DNA, the CDR3 is TGTGCCAGCAGCTTTAGCGGGAGGGAGTACAATGAGCAGTTCTTC. It encodes CASSFSGREYNEQFF. The chain employs TRBV7-3 and TRBJ2-1; 11 positions agree with TRBD2. The germline V gene encodes CDR1 SGHTA and CDR2 FQGTGA. V shed 3 bases and J 4 bases; nucleotides not matched to a gene: 2. The CDR3 runs 15 residues.

This chain uses TRBV12-3 or TRBV12-4 with TRBJ1-1; unclear D gene. There are 13 residues in the CDR3. V lost 6 bases and J lost 5, with 13 bases in between. CDR3 in amino acids: CASSPLGGTEAFF. CDR3 DNA: TGTGCCAGCAGCCCCCTCGGTGGTACTGAAGCTTTCTTT.

This chain joins TRBV9 and TRBJ2-5, with 14 bases that match TRBD2. V lost 4 bases to trimming and J lost 5 bases; unmatched junction nucleotides: 4. The CDR3 consists of 15 residues. Germline V lookup: CDR1 SGDLS, CDR2 YYNGEE. The CDR3 region has the DNA TGTGCCAGCAGCCCGGGACTAGCGGGAGCTGAGACCCAGTACTTC. Its translation is CASSPGLAGAETQYF. Combining the CDR3 with reference TRBV9 and TRBJ2-5 gives the whole variable domain DSGVTQTPKHLITATGQRVTLRCSPRSGDLSVYWYQQSLDQGLQFLIQYYNGEERAKGNILERFSAQQFPDLHSELNLSSLELGDSALYFCASSPGLAGAETQYFGPGTRLLVL.

This sequence joins TRBV20-1 and TRBJ1-4; D is unresolved. Germline-derived CDR1 and CDR2 are DFQATT and SNEGSKA (reference sequence). This CDR3 comprises 11 residues. The V end lost 3 bases, the J end lost 8 bases, and 7 bases lay between the germline ends. The CDR3 region is CSARLREKLFF. The CDR3 DNA reads TGCAGTGCTAGGCTCCGGGAAAAACTGTTTTTT.

This clone has a single count. The chain joins TRBV4-1 to TRBJ2-7; D perhaps matches TRBD2 (6 bases). The CDR3 extends over 15 amino acids. Per germline, CDR1 MGHRA and CDR2 YSYEKL. V was pared by 0 bases and J by 0 bases, with 9 bases between. CDR3 loop: CASSQDSTSSYEQYF. The CDR3 DNA is TGCGCCAGCAGCCAAGATTCGACTAGCTCCTACGAGCAGTACTTC.

J is TRBJ2-3 and V is TRBV6-4; 8 nucleotides align to TRBD1. CDR3 length: 14 residues. Per germline, CDR1 MRHNA and CDR2 SNTAGT. The ends lost 4 bases at V and 4 bases at J; junction bases unmatched: 4. The CDR3: CASSGGQVADTQYF. The CDR3 DNA reads TGTGCCAGCAGTGGGGGACAGGTTGCAGATACGCAGTATTTT.

The chain combines TRBV30 with TRBJ2-7, with D possibly TRBD1 on 5 matching bases. The germline V and J ends were trimmed by 0 bases and 6 bases, with 9 bases remaining between them. The germline V gene encodes CDR1 GTSNPN and CDR2 SVGIG (reference sequence). There are 12 residues in the CDR3. Written as DNA, the CDR3 is TGTGCCTGGAGTGTGGGGCAGGGCGAGCAGTACTTC. Protein: CAWSVGQGEQYF.

The rearrangement joins TRBV7-3 to TRBJ2-5; D is perhaps TRBD1 (6 bases). The CDR3 runs to 15 residues. Germline CDR1 is SGHTA and CDR2 is FQGTGA. V gave up 4 bases and J gave up 1 base, with 13 bases separating them. CDR3 sequence reads: CASSSVGAIQETQYF. CDR3 nucleotides: TGTGCCAGCAGCTCCGTGGGGGCGATCCAAGAGACCCAGTACTTC.

The chain uses TRBV3-1 (or the pseudogene TRBV3-2) and TRBJ2-7; tentatively, D is TRBD2 (5 bases). The germline CDR1 and CDR2 sequences are LGHDT and YNNKEL (reference sequence). CDR3 size: 16 residues. V gave up 0 bases and J gave up 4 bases, with 16 bases separating them. CDR3: CASSQDPPSPSYEQYF. The CDR3 DNA follows: TGTGCCAGCAGCCAAGATCCCCCTAGCCCATCTTACGAGCAGTACTTC.

The genes are TRBV5-1 and TRBJ2-5, with 8 bases identical to TRBD2. The V gene's germline CDR1 is SGHRS and CDR2 YFSETQ. The CDR3 length is 15 residues. V gave up 0 bases and J gave up 2 bases; unmatched junction bases: 3. The CDR3 region has the DNA TGCGCCAGCAGCTTGGAGCTAGCGGGTCAAGAGACCCAGTACTTC. It specifies CASSLELAGQETQYF.

The genes are TRBV4-2 and TRBJ2-5; 7 positions match TRBD1. V shed 4 bases, J shed 3 bases, and the junction held 11 bases outside the gene matches. The V gene's germline CDR1 is LGHNA and CDR2 YNFKEQ. The CDR3 covers 16 residues. Written as DNA, the CDR3 is TGTGCCAGCAGCCCCTTCATTCTAGGGGGCGAAGAGACCCAGTACTTC. Translating it yields CASSPFILGGEETQYF.

The chain joins TRBV5-1 to TRBJ1-1, with D possibly being TRBD1 (5 bases). The germline V gene encodes CDR1 SGHRS and CDR2 YFSETQ. The V and J ends lost 3 bases and 1 base respectively, with 10 bases between them. The CDR3 is 14 amino acids. CDR3 sequence: CASSSHRTNTEAFF. Written as DNA, the CDR3 is TGCGCCAGCAGCTCCCACAGGACGAACACTGAAGCTTTCTTT.

The rearrangement uses TRBV11-2 and TRBJ1-6; D not resolved. This CDR3 spans 14 amino acids. V dropped 5 bases and J dropped 0 bases, with 5 bases sitting between them. Germline V CDR1 and CDR2: SGHAT, FQNNGV. The DNA of the CDR3 is TGTGCCAGCAGCCCTAGCTCCTATAATTCACCCCTCCACTTT. Translating it yields CASSPSSYNSPLHF.

The rearrangement joins TRBV18 to TRBJ1-6, with 7 bases identical to TRBD1. The germline CDR1 and CDR2 sequences are KGHSH and LQKENI. This CDR3 has 16 amino acids. Unmatched junction bases numbered 12, after V lost 4 bases and J lost 9 bases. The CDR3 here is CASSQGAQGGGSPLHF. For the CDR3, the DNA is TGTGCCAGCTCACAGGGGGCACAGGGTGGGGGTTCACCCCTCCACTTT.

The chain's CDR3 is CASQGQVMNTEAFF. The CDR3 nucleotides are TGTGCCAGCCAGGGACAGGTAATGAACACTGAAGCTTTCTTT. The chain couples TRBV18 to TRBJ1-1; TRBD1 aligns across 8 bases. J was trimmed by 0 bases and V by 8 bases; bases with no gene match: 5. Germline CDR1 and CDR2: KGHSH and LQKENI. The CDR3 sequence is 14 residues long.

The chain links TRBV7-2 to TRBJ2-7; 12 bases align to TRBD2. Looked up from germline, CDR1 is SGHTA and CDR2 is FQGNSA. Germline trimming cut 4 bases from V and 1 base from J; bases unmatched to any gene: 2. The CDR3 covers 15 residues. The CDR3 DNA sequence: TGTGCCAGCAGCTCTACTAGCGGGGGGTCCTACGAGCAGTACTTC. Amino acids: CASSSTSGGSYEQYF.

The CDR3 DNA reads as TGTGCCAGCAGCTTGGGGACTGGCATGGAGACCCAGTACTTC. Its translation: CASSLGTGMETQYF. This chain links TRBV7-9 with TRBJ2-5, with D maybe TRBD2 (6 bases). The germline gives CDR1 SEHNR, CDR2 FQNEAQ (reference sequence). Trimming took off 3 bases at V and 5 bases at J, with 13 bases between the two ends. The CDR3 is 14 residues long.

This clone showed up just once. Here the CDR3 DNA reads TGTGCCAGCAGCCAAGATACCTGGGTCGGACAGGGTAATTCACCCCTCCACTTT. It specifies CASSQDTWVGQGNSPLHF. The rearrangement links TRBV14 to TRBJ1-6, with 8 bases lining up with TRBD1. Germline values: CDR1 SGHDN, CDR2 FVKESK. J lost 6 bases, V lost 0 bases, and 10 bases had no gene match. The CDR3 is made up of 18 amino acids.

The chain has TRBV5-4 and TRBJ2-3, with 11 nucleotides matching TRBD1. V shed 0 bases and J 3 bases; nucleotides not matched to a gene: 3. The germline CDR1 and CDR2 sequences are SGHNT and YYREEE (reference sequence). The CDR3 is 16 amino acids. Here the CDR3 reads CASSLVDRGLTDTQYF. The CDR3 DNA follows: TGTGCCAGCAGCTTGGTGGACAGGGGGCTTACAGATACGCAGTATTTT.